These 8 T cell receptor beta chains were sequenced from one sample in a study of beta chain features in type 1 diabetes. The entirety of the isolated RNA underwent reverse transcription, so expressed TCRB transcripts were sequenced. Generated by immunoSEQ multiplex PCR, the TCRdb table keeps only in-frame clones and is missing some. The table records about half a million clones, about an eighth of them present only once. The sample consisted of naive CD4+ T cells from blood. Receptors were obtained from a woman aged 18-29 years in good health.

This clone was counted between two and nine times. This sequence joins TRBV5-4 and TRBJ1-6, with 7 bases matching TRBD1. The length of the CDR3 is 13 residues. Losses at the gene ends were 4 bases for V and 8 bases for J; bases not matched to a gene: 3. Germline loops: CDR1 SGHNT, CDR2 YYREEE (reference sequence). CDR3 loop: CASSLDRDSPLHF. The CDR3 region has the DNA TGTGCCAGCAGCCTCGACAGGGATTCACCCCTCCACTTT.

This clone was found a few times. The CDR3 sequence: CASTSPGILGYTF. The CDR3 DNA reads as TGTGCCAGCACCTCTCCCGGGATCCTTGGCTACACCTTC. The chain employs TRBV7-3 and TRBJ1-2, with no clear D. This CDR3 contains 13 residues. Germline loops: CDR1 SGHTA, CDR2 FQGTGA. Trimming pared 7 bases from V and 7 bases from J, leaving 16 bases between.

This clone appeared a few times. Here the CDR3 reads CASSQDRFPPSTDTQYF. The CDR3 region has the DNA TGCGCCAGCAGCCAAGATCGGTTCCCTCCAAGCACAGATACGCAGTATTTT. The chain is built from TRBV4-3 and TRBJ2-3, with unresolved D. Between the trimmed V and J ends, which lost 0 bases and 0 bases, there was a span of 13 bases. Germline values: CDR1 LGHNA, CDR2 YSLEER. The CDR3 has 17 residues.

This clone was counted ten times or more. The J gene is TRBJ1-4, the V gene TRBV13; D gene ambiguous. The germline V gene encodes CDR1 PRHDT and CDR2 FYEKMQ (reference sequence). The CDR3 length is 15 residues. V was trimmed by 3 bases and J by 0 bases, leaving 8 bases between them. As DNA, the CDR3 is TGTGCCAGCAGCTTGAGGACTACAACTAATGAAAAACTGTTTTTT. It translates to CASSLRTTTNEKLFF.

V is TRBV6-5 and J is TRBJ2-7; TRBD2 agrees at 8 bases. Germline V gene data show CDR1 as MNHEY and CDR2 as SVGAGI. The CDR3 is 15 amino acids. After removal of 6 bases from V and 4 bases from J, the junction contained 11 bases not matched to a gene. The CDR3 coding sequence is TGTGCCAGCAGCTATTCGAGCGGGAGAGTTTACGAGCAGTACTTC. As protein: CASSYSSGRVYEQYF.

The V and J genes are TRBV4-3 and TRBJ2-1; 14 bases map to TRBD2. With 5 bases clipped from V and 6 bases from J, the junction kept 6 bases outside the gene matches. From germline, CDR1 is LGHNA and CDR2 YSLEER. The CDR3 loop spans 16 amino acids. The CDR3 protein is CASSYRLAGGRNEQFF. As DNA, the CDR3 is TGCGCCAGCAGCTACCGACTAGCGGGAGGGCGCAATGAGCAGTTCTTC.

A few counts support this clone. This chain joins TRBV14 and TRBJ1-4; no firm D call. This CDR3 contains 15 residues. The V end was cut by 4 bases, the J end by 5 bases, with 14 bases between. CDR1 is SGHDN, CDR2 FVKESK, per germline. CDR3 sequence: CASSLYRTENEKLFF. CDR3 nucleotide sequence: TGTGCCAGCAGCCTTTACCGGACGGAGAATGAAAAACTGTTTTTT.

The rearrangement joins TRBV7-2 to TRBJ2-7; D might be TRBD2 (6 bases). Germline CDR1 reads SGHTA; CDR2 reads FQGNSA. The CDR3 consists of 14 residues. Between the trimmed V and J ends, which lost 5 bases and 0 bases, there was a span of 11 bases. The CDR3 loop reads CASSLRRDSYEQYF. CDR3 coding DNA: TGTGCCAGCAGCCTTAGGAGGGACTCCTACGAGCAGTACTTC.